This TCR beta chain was observed in a study of cytomegalovirus exposure and HLA in healthy donors. Primers: 60 Vbeta forward and 13 Jbeta reverse. Method: immunoSEQ multiplex PCR; TCRdb's copy keeps in-frame clones and lacks some. The sample comprises under 250,000 clones, around 80% of which are singletons, and 3.5% to 4% rests with the top ten. Sampled while nominally healthy, donors likely had unrecorded immune exposures. The germline gives CDR1 LNHDA, CDR2 SQIVND (reference sequence). CDR3 length: 13 amino acids. V shed 6 bases, J shed 8 bases, and the junction held 5 bases outside the gene matches.

This TCR was sampled from a male donor in good health and CMV-seronegative. Input material: PBMCs. V is TRBV19 and J is TRBJ1-4; TRBD1 aligns across 8 bases. CDR3 coding DNA: TGTGCCAGTAGCCGGGACAGGAAGGAAAAACTGTTTTTT. This codes for CASSRDRKEKLFF.